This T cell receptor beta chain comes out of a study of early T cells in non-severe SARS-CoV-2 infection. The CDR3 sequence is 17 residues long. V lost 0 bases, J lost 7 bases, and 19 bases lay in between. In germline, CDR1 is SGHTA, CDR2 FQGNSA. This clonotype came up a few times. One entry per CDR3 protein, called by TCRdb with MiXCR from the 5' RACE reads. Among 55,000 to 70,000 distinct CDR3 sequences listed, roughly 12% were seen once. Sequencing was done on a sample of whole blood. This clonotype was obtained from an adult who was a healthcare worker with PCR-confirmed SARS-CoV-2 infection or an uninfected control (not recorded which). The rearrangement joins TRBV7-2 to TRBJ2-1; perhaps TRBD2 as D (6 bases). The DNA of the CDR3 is TGTGCCAGCAGCTTAGCGGGGACGACGGGGGAGTATAATGAGCAGTTCTTC. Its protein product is CASSLAGTTGEYNEQFF.